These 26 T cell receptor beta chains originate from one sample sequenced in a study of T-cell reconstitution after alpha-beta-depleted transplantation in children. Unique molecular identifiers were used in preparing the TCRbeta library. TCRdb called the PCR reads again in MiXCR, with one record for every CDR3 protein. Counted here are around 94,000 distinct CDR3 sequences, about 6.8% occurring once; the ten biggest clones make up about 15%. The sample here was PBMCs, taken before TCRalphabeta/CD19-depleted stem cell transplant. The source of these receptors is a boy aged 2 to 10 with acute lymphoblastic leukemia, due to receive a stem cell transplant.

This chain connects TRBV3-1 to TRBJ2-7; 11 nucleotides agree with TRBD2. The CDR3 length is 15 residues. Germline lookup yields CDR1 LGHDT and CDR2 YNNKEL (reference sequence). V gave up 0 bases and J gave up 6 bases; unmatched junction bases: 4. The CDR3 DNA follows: TGTGCCAGCAGCCAAGATAGTCTAGCGGGGGGCGAGCAGTACTTC. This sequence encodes CASSQDSLAGGEQYF.

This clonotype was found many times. The CDR3 region has the DNA TGCGCCAGCAGCTTGGAAATAACGCGGAACACCGGGGAGCTGTTTTTT. The encoded protein is CASSLEITRNTGELFF. J is TRBJ2-2 and V is TRBV5-1; D is unclear. The germline V gene has CDR1 SGHRS and CDR2 YFSETQ. The CDR3 is 16 amino acids. V was shortened by 0 bases and J by 1 base, with 10 bases between the two germline ends.

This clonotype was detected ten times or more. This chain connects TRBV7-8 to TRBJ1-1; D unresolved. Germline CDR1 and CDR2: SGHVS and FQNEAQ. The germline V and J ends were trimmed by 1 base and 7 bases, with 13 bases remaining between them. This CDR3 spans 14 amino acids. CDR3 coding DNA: TGTGCCAGCAGCTTAGAAGGGATCTCCTATGAAGCTTTCTTT. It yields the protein CASSLEGISYEAFF.

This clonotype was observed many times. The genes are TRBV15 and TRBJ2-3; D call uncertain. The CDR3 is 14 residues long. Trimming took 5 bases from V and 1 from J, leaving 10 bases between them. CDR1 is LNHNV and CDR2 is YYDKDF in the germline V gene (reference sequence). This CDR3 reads CATSPPRRTDTQYF. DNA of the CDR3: TGTGCCACCAGCCCACCCCGGCGCACAGATACGCAGTATTTT.

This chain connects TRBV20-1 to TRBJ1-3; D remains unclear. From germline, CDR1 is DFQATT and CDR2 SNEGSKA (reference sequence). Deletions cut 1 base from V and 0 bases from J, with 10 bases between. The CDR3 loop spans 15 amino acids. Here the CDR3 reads CSARGPEVSGNTIYF. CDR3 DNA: TGCAGTGCTAGAGGTCCGGAGGTCTCTGGAAACACCATATATTTT.

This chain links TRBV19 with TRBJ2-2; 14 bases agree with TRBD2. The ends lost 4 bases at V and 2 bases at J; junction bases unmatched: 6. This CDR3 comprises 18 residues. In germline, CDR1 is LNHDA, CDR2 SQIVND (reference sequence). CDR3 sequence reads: CASSTGTSGGLNTGELFF. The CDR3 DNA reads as TGTGCCAGTAGTACCGGGACTAGCGGGGGCCTTAACACCGGGGAGCTGTTTTTT.

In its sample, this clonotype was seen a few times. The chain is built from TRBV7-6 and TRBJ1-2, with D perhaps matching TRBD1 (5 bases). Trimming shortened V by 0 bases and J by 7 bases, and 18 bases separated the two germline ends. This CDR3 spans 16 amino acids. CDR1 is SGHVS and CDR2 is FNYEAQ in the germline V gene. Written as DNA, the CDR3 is TGTGCCAGCAGCTTAGCGCAGGGCCCAGTTGTAGGTGGCTACACCTTC. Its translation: CASSLAQGPVVGGYTF.

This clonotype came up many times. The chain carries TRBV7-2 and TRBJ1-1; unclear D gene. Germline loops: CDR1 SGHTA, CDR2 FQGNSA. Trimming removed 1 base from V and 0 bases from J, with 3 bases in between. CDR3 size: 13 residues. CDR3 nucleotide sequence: TGTGCCAGCAGCTTAGAGGTGAACACTGAAGCTTTCTTT. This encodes CASSLEVNTEAFF.

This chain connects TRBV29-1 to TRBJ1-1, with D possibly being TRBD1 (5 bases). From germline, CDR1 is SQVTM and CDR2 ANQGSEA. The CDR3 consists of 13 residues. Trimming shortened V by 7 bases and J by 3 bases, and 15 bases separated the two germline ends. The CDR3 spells CSGMPGRYTEAFF. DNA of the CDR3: TGCAGCGGAATGCCGGGACGGTACACTGAAGCTTTCTTT.

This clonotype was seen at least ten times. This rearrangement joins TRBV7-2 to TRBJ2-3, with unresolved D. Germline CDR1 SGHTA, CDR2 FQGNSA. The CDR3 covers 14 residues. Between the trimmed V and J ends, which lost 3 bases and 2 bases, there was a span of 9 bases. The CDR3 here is CASSFLGNTDTQYF. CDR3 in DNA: TGTGCCAGCAGCTTTCTAGGGAACACAGATACGCAGTATTTT.

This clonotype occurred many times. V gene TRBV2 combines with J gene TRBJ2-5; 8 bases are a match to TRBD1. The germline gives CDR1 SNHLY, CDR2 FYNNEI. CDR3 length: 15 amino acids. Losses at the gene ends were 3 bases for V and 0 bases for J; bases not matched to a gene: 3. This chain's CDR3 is CASSDQTGDQETQYF. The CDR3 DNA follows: TGTGCCAGCAGTGACCAGACAGGGGACCAAGAGACCCAGTACTTC.

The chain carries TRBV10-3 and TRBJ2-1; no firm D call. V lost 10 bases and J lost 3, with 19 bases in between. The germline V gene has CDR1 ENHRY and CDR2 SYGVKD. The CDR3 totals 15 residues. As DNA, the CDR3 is TGTGCCACCCTGGACGCTCGAACGGGCTACAATGAGCAGTTCTTC. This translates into CATLDARTGYNEQFF.

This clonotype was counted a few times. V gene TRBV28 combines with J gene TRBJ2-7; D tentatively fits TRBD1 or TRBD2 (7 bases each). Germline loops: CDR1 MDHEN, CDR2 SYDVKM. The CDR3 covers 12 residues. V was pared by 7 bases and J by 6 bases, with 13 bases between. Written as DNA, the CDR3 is TGTGCCAGCATCGTCAGGGGGGGCGAGCAGTACTTC. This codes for CASIVRGGEQYF.

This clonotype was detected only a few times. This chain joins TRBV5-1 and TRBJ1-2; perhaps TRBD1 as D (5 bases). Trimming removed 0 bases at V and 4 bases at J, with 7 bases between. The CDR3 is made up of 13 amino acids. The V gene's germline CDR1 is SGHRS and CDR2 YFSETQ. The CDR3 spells CASSLGQTYGYTF. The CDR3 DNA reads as TGCGCCAGCAGCTTGGGACAGACCTATGGCTACACCTTC.

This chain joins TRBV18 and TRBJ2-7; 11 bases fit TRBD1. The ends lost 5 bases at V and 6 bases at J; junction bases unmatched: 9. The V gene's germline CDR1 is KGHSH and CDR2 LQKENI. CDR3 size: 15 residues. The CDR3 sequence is CASSAGTGGLSEQYF. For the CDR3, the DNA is TGTGCCAGCTCAGCCGGGACAGGGGGATTAAGCGAGCAGTACTTC.

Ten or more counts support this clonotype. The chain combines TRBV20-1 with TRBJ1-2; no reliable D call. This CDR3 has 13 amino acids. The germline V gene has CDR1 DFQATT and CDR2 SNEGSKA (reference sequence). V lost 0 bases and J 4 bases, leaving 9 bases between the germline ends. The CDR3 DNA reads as TGCAGTGCTAGAGATATACAGACCTATGGCTACACCTTC. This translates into CSARDIQTYGYTF.

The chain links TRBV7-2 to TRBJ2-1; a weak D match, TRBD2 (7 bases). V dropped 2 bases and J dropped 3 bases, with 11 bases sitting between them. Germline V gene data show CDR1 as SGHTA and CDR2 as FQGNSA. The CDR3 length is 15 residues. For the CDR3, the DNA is TGTGCCAGCAGCTTATTGGGGGGGCGCTACAATGAGCAGTTCTTC. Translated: CASSLLGGRYNEQFF.

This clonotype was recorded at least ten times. CDR3 sequence (DNA): TGCGCCAGCACCTCGGACAGGGTTGGGTACACTGAAGCTTTCTTT. It is translated as CASTSDRVGYTEAFF. The chain combines TRBV5-1 with TRBJ1-1, with TRBD1 matching 8 bases. V dropped 6 bases and J dropped 3; count of bases not matched to a gene: 10. The CDR3 has 15 residues. In germline, CDR1 is SGHRS, CDR2 YFSETQ.

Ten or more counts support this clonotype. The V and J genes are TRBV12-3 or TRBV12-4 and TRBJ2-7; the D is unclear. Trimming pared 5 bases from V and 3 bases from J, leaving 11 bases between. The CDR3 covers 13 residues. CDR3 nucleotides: TGTGCCAGCAGTCCCACTCGCCACTACGAGCAGTACTTC. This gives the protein CASSPTRHYEQYF.

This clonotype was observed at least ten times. CDR3 protein: CASSLLQVHEQYF. The CDR3 DNA sequence: TGTGCCAGCAGCTTATTACAGGTACACGAGCAGTACTTC. The rearrangement joins TRBV13 to TRBJ2-7; possible D gene TRBD1, 5 bases. CDR3 size: 13 residues. The germline V and J ends were trimmed by 2 bases and 5 bases, with 10 bases remaining between them. Germline loops: CDR1 PRHDT, CDR2 FYEKMQ (reference sequence).

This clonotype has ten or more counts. The CDR3 loop is CASSSQAGGEYEQYF. CDR3 in DNA: TGCGCCAGCAGCTCCCAAGCGGGGGGCGAATACGAGCAGTACTTC. V and J are TRBV5-1 and TRBJ2-7; TRBD2 matches at 9 bases. The germline V gene encodes CDR1 SGHRS and CDR2 YFSETQ. The trim removed 3 bases at V and 4 bases at J, leaving 8 bases unmatched. There are 15 residues in the CDR3.

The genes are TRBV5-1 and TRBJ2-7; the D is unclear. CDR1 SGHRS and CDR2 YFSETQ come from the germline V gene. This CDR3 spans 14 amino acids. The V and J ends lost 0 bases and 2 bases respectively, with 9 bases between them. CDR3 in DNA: TGCGCCAGCAGCTTGGGTCGGCCCCCCTACGAGCAGTACTTC. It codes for CASSLGRPPYEQYF.

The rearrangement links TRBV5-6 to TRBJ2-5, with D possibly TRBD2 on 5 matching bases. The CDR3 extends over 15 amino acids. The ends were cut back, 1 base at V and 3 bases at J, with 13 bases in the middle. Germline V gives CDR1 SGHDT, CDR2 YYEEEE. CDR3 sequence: CASSLRWAREETQYF. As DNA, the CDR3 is TGTGCCAGCAGCTTGAGATGGGCGAGGGAAGAGACCCAGTACTTC. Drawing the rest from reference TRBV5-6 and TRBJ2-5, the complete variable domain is DAGVTQSPTHLIKTRGQQVTLRCSPKSGHDTVSWYQQALGQGPQFIFQYYEEEERQRGNFPDRFSGHQFPNYSSELNVNALLLGDSALYLCASSLRWAREETQYFGPGTRLLVL.

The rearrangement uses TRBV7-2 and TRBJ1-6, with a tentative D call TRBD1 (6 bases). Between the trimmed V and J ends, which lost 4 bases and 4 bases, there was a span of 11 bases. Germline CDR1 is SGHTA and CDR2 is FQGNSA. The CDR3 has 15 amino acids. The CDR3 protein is CASSWGGQYNSPLHF. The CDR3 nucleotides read TGTGCCAGCAGCTGGGGGGGGCAGTATAATTCACCCCTCCACTTT.

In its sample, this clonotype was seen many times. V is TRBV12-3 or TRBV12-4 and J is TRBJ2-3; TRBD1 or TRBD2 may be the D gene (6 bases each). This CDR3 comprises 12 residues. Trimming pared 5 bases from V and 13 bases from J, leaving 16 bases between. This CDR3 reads CASSPLGGAEYF. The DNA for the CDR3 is TGTGCCAGCAGTCCCCTGGGGGGCGCTGAGTATTTT.

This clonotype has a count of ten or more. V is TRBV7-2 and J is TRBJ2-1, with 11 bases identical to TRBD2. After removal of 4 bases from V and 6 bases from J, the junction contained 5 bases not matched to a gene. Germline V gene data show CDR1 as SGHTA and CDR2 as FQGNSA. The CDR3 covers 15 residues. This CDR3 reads CASSSLAGGTNEQFF. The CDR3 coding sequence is TGTGCCAGCAGCTCCCTAGCGGGGGGTACCAATGAGCAGTTCTTC.